Below, 20 T cell receptor beta chains from the same sample are listed, as sequenced in a study of blood T cell repertoires in COVID-19. Profiled with immunoSEQ multiplex PCR; TCRdb holds only in-frame clones, not every one. The table lists 200,000 to 250,000 clones, approximately 81% of them singletons. The sequenced material came from peripheral blood. The receptors shown here come from a woman of 80 years or more with active or convalescent COVID-19.

This clone was seen just once. V gene TRBV24-1 combines with J gene TRBJ2-2, with 14 bases matching TRBD2. The CDR3 is 21 amino acids. The trim removed 2 bases at V and 3 bases at J, leaving 13 bases unmatched. From germline, CDR1 is KGHDR and CDR2 SFDVKD. The CDR3 nucleotides read TGTGCCACCAGTGATTCATACTCGGGACTAGCGGGAGTAACTGACACCGGGGAGCTGTTTTTT. Protein sequence: CATSDSYSGLAGVTDTGELFF.

The chain is built from TRBV19 and TRBJ2-1; 7 bases align to TRBD2. The V segment lost 4 bases and the J segment 6 bases; nucleotides outside the gene matches: 3. The CDR3 has 13 residues. Germline V gene data show CDR1 as LNHDA and CDR2 as SQIVND (reference sequence). CDR3 sequence reads: CASSSGGFNEQFF. The CDR3 DNA sequence: TGTGCCAGTAGTAGCGGGGGTTTCAATGAGCAGTTCTTC.

This clone came up a few times. The chain combines TRBV9 with TRBJ2-3; 7 positions agree with TRBD2. Per germline, CDR1 SGDLS and CDR2 YYNGEE. Trimming at V came to 4 bases and at J to 2 bases, leaving 7 bases not matched to a gene. CDR3 length: 15 amino acids. The CDR3 sequence: CASSWAGDYTDTQYF. CDR3 sequence (DNA): TGTGCCAGCAGCTGGGCGGGGGACTACACAGATACGCAGTATTTT.

The rearrangement uses TRBV4-1 and TRBJ1-1; 9 nucleotides line up with TRBD1. Looked up from germline, CDR1 is MGHRA and CDR2 is YSYEKL. The V gene end was trimmed by 3 bases and the J gene end by 5 bases; junction bases not matched to a gene: 7. This CDR3 spans 15 amino acids. CDR3 region: CASSHAGQGSTEAFF. CDR3 coding DNA: TGCGCCAGCAGCCACGCCGGACAGGGGAGTACTGAAGCTTTCTTT.

V usage is TRBV4-3 and J usage is TRBJ1-5; TRBD1 might be the D (5 bases). This CDR3 contains 15 residues. The V end was cut by 0 bases, the J end by 2 bases, with 8 bases between. The germline CDR1 and CDR2 sequences are LGHNA and YSLEER. CDR3 region: CASSQDPRGNQPQHF. Here the CDR3 DNA reads TGCGCCAGCAGCCAAGATCCCAGGGGCAATCAGCCCCAGCATTTT.

This chain joins TRBV6-5 and TRBJ1-1; D might be TRBD1 (6 bases). Trimming stripped 1 base from V and 1 base from J, with 10 bases between. Germline V gene lookup returns CDR1 MNHEY and CDR2 SVGAGI. This CDR3 has 15 residues. CDR3 DNA sequence: TGTGCCAGCAGTTACTGGGGCAGGGGGAACACTGAAGCTTTCTTT. This sequence encodes CASSYWGRGNTEAFF.

As regards this clone: The sample holds other DNA sequences that translate to the same CDR3. The chain links TRBV7-9 to TRBJ2-3; tentative D call: TRBD1 (5 bases). V lost 0 bases and J 4 bases, leaving 5 bases between the germline ends. The length of the CDR3 is 13 residues. The V gene's germline CDR1 is SEHNR and CDR2 FQNEAQ (reference sequence). The CDR3 reads CASSLAGADTQYF. The CDR3 DNA reads as TGTGCCAGCAGCTTAGCAGGGGCAGATACGCAGTATTTT.

The chain has TRBV30 and TRBJ1-6; D not certain. Looked up from germline, CDR1 is GTSNPN and CDR2 is SVGIG (reference sequence). The CDR3 extends over 14 amino acids. The V gene lost 1 base and the J gene lost 0 bases, with 4 bases spanning the gap. CDR3: CAWSGSSYNSPLHF. The CDR3 DNA reads TGTGCCTGGAGTGGGAGCTCCTATAATTCACCCCTCCACTTT.

The chain has TRBV14 and TRBJ2-3; D perhaps matches TRBD2 (6 bases). This CDR3 spans 15 amino acids. V was pared by 4 bases and J by 0 bases, with 11 bases between. Germline V gene lookup returns CDR1 SGHDN and CDR2 FVKESK. The CDR3 here is CASSRWDSSTDTQYF. CDR3 bases: TGTGCCAGCAGCCGATGGGACTCTAGCACAGATACGCAGTATTTT. Looking up the rest from reference TRBV14 and TRBJ2-3 gives the full variable domain: EAGVTQFPSHSVIEKGQTVTLRCDPISGHDNLYWYRRVMGKEIKFLLHFVKESKQDESGMPNNRFLAERTGGTYSTLKVQPAELEDSGVYFCASSRWDSSTDTQYFGPGTRLTVL.

The chain joins TRBV4-3 to TRBJ1-3; D is unclear. This CDR3 region has 15 residues. Germline CDR1 and CDR2: LGHNA and YSLEER. Trimming pared 0 bases from V and 2 bases from J, leaving 8 bases between. The CDR3 nucleotides are TGCGCCAGCAGCCAAGATCGGAGGGCTGGAAACACCATATATTTT. It codes for CASSQDRRAGNTIYF.

V gene TRBV5-5 combines with J gene TRBJ2-7, with D unresolved. V lost 0 bases to trimming and J lost 3 bases, with 10 bases between them. Germline CDR1 is SGHKS and CDR2 is YYEKEE (reference sequence). This CDR3 has 14 residues. The CDR3 here is CASSLAIRSYEQYF. As DNA, the CDR3 is TGTGCCAGCAGCTTGGCCATCCGCAGCTACGAGCAGTACTTC. The complete variable domain, with remaining parts taken from reference TRBV5-5 and TRBJ2-7, reads DAGVTQSPTHLIKTRGQQVTLRCSPISGHKSVSWYQQVLGQGPQFIFQYYEKEERGRGNFPDRFSARQFPNYSSELNVNALLLGDSALYLCASSLAIRSYEQYFGPGTRLTVT.

This clone was detected once. The chain links TRBV9 to TRBJ2-3; TRBD2 aligns across 9 bases. V lost 0 bases, J lost 4 bases, and 6 bases stayed unmatched. Germline CDR1 SGDLS, CDR2 YYNGEE. CDR3 length: 16 amino acids. The CDR3 protein is CASSVAAGGAPDTQYF. The DNA of the CDR3 is TGTGCCAGCAGCGTAGCGGCGGGAGGGGCGCCAGATACGCAGTATTTT.

V gene TRBV2 combines with J gene TRBJ2-7; TRBD1 agrees at 9 bases. The CDR3 spans 15 residues. Germline CDR1 reads SNHLY; CDR2 reads FYNNEI. Trimming took 7 bases from V and 1 from J; bases not matched to a gene: 8. The CDR3 loop reads CASKLWDRVSYEQYF. CDR3 DNA sequence: TGTGCCAGCAAGCTCTGGGACAGGGTTTCCTACGAGCAGTACTTC.

V is TRBV27 and J is TRBJ2-7, with D maybe TRBD1 (6 bases). Trimming shortened V by 5 bases and J by 7 bases, and 15 bases separated the two germline ends. The CDR3 runs to 13 residues. CDR1 and CDR2 from the germline V gene are MNHEY and SMNVEV (reference sequence). The CDR3 is CASSRSGAGEQYF. The CDR3 nucleotides are TGTGCCAGCAGTAGGTCAGGGGCTGGGGAGCAGTACTTC.

The V and J genes are TRBV5-1 and TRBJ1-5; D is possibly TRBD1 (5 bases). Trimming took 4 bases from V and 5 from J, leaving 13 bases between them. CDR1 and CDR2 from the germline V gene are SGHRS and YFSETQ. CDR3 length: 14 amino acids. The CDR3 loop reads CASSPIGGYQPQHF. The CDR3, as DNA: TGCGCCAGCAGCCCCATCGGGGGGTATCAGCCCCAGCATTTT.

The CDR3 is CATSRDSQETQYF. The CDR3 bases are TGTGCCACCAGCCGGGACAGCCAAGAGACCCAGTACTTC. This chain links TRBV15 with TRBJ2-5; 7 nucleotides align to TRBD1. Trimming took 5 bases from V and 1 from J; bases not matched to a gene: 1. The germline gives CDR1 LNHNV, CDR2 YYDKDF (reference sequence). There are 13 residues in the CDR3.

The V gene is TRBV6-6, the J gene TRBJ1-3; D remains ambiguous. The CDR3 consists of 15 residues. V gave up 0 bases and J gave up 0 bases, with 6 bases separating them. Germline CDR1 is MNHNY and CDR2 is SVGAGI (reference sequence). CDR3 sequence reads: CASSYSSASGNTIYF. For the CDR3, the DNA is TGTGCCAGCAGTTACTCGAGTGCCTCTGGAAACACCATATATTTT.

The rearrangement uses TRBV24-1 and TRBJ2-4, with D perhaps matching TRBD2 (5 bases). The CDR3 totals 15 residues. V was shortened by 4 bases and J by 1 base, with 10 bases between the two germline ends. CDR1 and CDR2 (germline): KGHDR, SFDVKD. CDR3 coding DNA: TGTGCCACCAGTGACGCTAGGAGGGCCAAAAACATTCAGTACTTC. Amino acids: CATSDARRAKNIQYF.

This clone was found a few times. The rearrangement uses TRBV7-6 and TRBJ2-1; D unresolved. V lost 0 bases, J lost 0 bases, and 6 bases lay in between. The CDR3 length is 15 residues. Germline values: CDR1 SGHVS, CDR2 FNYEAQ. CDR3: CASSLAHSSYNEQFF. The CDR3 region has the DNA TGTGCCAGCAGCTTAGCGCACAGCTCCTACAATGAGCAGTTCTTC.

The chain couples TRBV5-1 to TRBJ1-2; 10 bases fit TRBD1. V lost 4 bases and J lost 7; bases outside the gene matches: 7. This CDR3 has 14 amino acids. From germline, CDR1 is SGHRS and CDR2 YFSETQ. The CDR3 region has the DNA TGCGCCAGCAGCCCACAGGGGACAGGGGTTGGCTACACCTTC. Its protein product is CASSPQGTGVGYTF. Drawing the rest from reference TRBV5-1 and TRBJ1-2, the complete variable domain is KAGVTQTPRYLIKTRGQQVTLSCSPISGHRSVSWYQQTPGQGLQFLFEYFSETQRNKGNFPGRFSGRQFSNSRSEMNVSTLELGDSALYLCASSPQGTGVGYTFGSGTRLTVV.